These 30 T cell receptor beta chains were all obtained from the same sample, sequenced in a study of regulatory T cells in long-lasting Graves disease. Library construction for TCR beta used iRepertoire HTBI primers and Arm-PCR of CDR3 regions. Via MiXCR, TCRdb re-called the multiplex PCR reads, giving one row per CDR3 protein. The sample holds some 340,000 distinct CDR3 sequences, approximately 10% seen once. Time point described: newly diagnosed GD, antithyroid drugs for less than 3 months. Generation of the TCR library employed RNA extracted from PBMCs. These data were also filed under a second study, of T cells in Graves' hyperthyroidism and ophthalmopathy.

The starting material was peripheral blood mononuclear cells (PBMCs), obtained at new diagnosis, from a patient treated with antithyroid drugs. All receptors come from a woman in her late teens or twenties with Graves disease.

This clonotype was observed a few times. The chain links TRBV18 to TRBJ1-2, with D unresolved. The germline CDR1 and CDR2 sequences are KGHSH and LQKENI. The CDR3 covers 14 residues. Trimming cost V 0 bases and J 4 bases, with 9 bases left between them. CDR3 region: CASSPPNDPYGYTF. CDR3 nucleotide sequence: TGTGCCAGCTCACCACCCAATGACCCCTATGGCTACACCTTC. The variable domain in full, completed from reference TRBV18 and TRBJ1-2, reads NAGVMQNPRHLVRRRGQEARLRCSPMKGHSHVYWYRQLPEEGLKFMVYLQKENIIDESGMPKERFSAEFPKEGPSILRIQQVVRGDSAAYFCASSPPNDPYGYTFGSGTRLTVV.

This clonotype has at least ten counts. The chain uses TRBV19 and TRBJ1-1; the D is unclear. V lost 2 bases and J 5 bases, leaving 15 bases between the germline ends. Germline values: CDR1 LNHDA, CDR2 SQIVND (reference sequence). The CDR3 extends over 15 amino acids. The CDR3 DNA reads TGTGCCAGTAGTATAATGGCAACCGGGGAGACTGAAGCTTTCTTT. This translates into CASSIMATGETEAFF. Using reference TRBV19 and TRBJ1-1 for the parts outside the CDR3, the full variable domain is DGGITQSPKYLFRKEGQNVTLSCEQNLNHDAMYWYRQDPGQGLRLIYYSQIVNDFQKGDIAEGYSVSREKKESFPLTVTSAQKNPTAFYLCASSIMATGETEAFFGQGTRLTVV.

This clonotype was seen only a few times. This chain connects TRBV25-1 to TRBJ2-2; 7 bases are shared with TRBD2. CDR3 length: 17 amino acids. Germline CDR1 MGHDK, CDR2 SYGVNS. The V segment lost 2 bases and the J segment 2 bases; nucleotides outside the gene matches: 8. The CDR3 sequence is CASSEQSGTTNTGELFF. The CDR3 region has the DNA TGTGCCAGCAGTGAACAGTCCGGGACTACCAACACCGGGGAGCTGTTTTTT.

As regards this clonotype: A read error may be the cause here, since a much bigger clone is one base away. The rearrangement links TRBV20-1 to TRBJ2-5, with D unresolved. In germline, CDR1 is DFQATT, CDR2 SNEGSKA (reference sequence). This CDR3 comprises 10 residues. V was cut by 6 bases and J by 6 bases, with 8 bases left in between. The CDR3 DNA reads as TGCAGTGCCTGGGATAAGACCCAGTACTTC. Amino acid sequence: CSAWDKTQYF.

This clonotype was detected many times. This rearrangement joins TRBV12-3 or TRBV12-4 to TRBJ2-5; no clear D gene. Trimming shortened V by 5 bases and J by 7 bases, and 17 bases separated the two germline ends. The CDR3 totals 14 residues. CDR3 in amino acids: CASSLRYDAGTQYF. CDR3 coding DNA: TGTGCCAGCAGTCTTCGCTACGACGCCGGGACCCAGTACTTC.

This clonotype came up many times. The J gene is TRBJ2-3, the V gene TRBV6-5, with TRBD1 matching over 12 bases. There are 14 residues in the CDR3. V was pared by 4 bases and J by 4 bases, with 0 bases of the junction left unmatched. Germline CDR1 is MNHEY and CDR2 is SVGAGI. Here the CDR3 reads CASSWDRGPDTQYF. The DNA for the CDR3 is TGTGCCAGCAGTTGGGACAGGGGGCCAGATACGCAGTATTTT.

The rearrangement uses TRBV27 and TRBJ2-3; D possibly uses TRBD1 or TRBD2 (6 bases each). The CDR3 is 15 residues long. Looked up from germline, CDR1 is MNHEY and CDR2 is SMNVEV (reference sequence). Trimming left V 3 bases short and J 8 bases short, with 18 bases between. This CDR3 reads CASSFPGGGRATQYF. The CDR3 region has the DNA TGTGCCAGCAGTTTCCCCGGGGGCGGGCGGGCTACGCAGTATTTT.

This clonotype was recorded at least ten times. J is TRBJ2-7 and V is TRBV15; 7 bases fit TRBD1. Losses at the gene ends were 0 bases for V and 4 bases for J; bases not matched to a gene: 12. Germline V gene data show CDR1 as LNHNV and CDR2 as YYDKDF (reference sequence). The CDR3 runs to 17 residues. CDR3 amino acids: CATSRDYTGDFVYEQYF. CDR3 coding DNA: TGTGCCACCAGCAGAGATTACACAGGGGATTTTGTGTACGAGCAGTACTTC.

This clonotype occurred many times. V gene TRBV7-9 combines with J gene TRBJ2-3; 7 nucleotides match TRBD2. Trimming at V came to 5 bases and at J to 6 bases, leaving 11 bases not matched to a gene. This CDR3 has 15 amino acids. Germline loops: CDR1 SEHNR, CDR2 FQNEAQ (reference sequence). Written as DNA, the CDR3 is TGTGCCAGCAGCCCGCCCGGGAGGACACTCGATACGCAGTATTTT. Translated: CASSPPGRTLDTQYF.

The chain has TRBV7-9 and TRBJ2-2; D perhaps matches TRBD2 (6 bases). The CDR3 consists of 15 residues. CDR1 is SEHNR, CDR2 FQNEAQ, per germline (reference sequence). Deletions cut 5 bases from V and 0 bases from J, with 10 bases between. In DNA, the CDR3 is TGTGCCAGCAGCGACGGGACTGCGAACACCGGGGAGCTGTTTTTT. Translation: CASSDGTANTGELFF.

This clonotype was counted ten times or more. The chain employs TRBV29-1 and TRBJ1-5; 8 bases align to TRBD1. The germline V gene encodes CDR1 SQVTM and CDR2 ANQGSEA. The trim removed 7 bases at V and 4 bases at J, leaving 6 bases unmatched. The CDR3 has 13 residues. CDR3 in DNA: TGCAGCGCCACAGGGGGGGGGAATCAGCCCCAGCATTTT. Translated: CSATGGGNQPQHF.

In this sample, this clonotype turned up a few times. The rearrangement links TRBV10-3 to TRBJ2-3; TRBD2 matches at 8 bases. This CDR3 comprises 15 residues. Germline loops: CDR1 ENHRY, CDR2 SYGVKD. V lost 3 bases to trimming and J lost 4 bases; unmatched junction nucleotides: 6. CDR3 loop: CAISDGGRTPDTQYF. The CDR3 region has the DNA TGTGCCATCAGTGACGGCGGGAGGACCCCAGATACGCAGTATTTT.

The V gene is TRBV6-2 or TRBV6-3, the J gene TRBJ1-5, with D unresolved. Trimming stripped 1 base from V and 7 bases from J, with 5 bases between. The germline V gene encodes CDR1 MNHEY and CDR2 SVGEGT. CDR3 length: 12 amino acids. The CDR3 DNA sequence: TGTGCCAGCAGTTACTACGGCCAGCCCCAGCATTTT. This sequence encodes CASSYYGQPQHF.

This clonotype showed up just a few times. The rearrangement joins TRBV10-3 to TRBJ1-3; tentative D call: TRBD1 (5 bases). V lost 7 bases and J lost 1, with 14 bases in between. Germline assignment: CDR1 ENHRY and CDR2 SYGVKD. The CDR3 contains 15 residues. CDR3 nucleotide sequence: TGTGCCATCAAGTTATCAGGGCCTTCTGGAAACACCATATATTTT. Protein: CAIKLSGPSGNTIYF.

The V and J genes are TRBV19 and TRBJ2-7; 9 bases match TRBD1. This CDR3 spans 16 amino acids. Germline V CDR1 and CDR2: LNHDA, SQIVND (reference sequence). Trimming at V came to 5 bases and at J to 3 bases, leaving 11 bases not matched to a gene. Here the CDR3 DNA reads TGTGCCAGTAGTCTGCTTGACAGGGGGATTCACTACGAGCAGTACTTC. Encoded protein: CASSLLDRGIHYEQYF.

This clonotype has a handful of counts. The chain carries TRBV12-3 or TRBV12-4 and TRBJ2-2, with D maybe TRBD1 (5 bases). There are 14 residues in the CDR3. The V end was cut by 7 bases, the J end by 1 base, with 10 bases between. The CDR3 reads CASTTTENTGELFF. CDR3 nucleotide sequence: TGTGCCAGCACCACGACAGAGAACACCGGGGAGCTGTTTTTT.

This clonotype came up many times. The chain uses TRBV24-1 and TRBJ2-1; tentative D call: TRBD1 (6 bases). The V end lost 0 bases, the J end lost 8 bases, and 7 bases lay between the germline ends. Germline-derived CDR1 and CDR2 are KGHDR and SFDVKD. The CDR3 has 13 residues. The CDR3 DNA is TGTGCCACCAGTGATTTGGAGGGGGATGAGCAGTTCTTC. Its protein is CATSDLEGDEQFF.

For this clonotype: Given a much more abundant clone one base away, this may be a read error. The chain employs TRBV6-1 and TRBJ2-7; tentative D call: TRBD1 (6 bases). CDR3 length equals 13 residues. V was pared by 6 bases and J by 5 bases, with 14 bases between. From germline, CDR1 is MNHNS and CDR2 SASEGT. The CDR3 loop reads CASSQGSVDEQYF. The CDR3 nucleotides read TGTGCCAGCAGCCAGGGGTCAGTCGACGAGCAGTACTTC.

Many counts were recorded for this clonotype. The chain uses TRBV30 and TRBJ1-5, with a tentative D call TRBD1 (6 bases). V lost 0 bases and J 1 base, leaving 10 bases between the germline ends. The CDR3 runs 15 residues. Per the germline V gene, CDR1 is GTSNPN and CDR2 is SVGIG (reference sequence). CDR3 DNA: TGTGCCTGGAGTGTAATGGGACAAAGCAATCAGCCCCAGCATTTT. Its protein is CAWSVMGQSNQPQHF.

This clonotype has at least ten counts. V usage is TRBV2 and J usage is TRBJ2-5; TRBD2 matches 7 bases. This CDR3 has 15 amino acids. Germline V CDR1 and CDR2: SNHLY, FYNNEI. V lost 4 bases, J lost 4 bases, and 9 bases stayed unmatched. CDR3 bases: TGTGCCAGCAGTGTTCAGACTAGCCGGCTAGAGACCCAGTACTTC. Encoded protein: CASSVQTSRLETQYF.

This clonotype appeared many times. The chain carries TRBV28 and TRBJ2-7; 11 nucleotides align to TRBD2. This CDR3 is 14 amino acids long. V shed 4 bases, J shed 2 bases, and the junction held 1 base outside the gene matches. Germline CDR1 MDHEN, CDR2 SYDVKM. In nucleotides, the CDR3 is TGTGCCAGCAGTTCTAGCGGGAGGACCTACGAGCAGTACTTC. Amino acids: CASSSSGRTYEQYF.

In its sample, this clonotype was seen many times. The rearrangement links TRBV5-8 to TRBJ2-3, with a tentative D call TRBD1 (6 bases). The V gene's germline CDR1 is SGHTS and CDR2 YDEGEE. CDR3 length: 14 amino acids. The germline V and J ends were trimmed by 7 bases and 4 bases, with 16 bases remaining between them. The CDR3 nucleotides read TGTGCCAGCCTCTTCCACAGGGTCGCAGATACGCAGTATTTT. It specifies CASLFHRVADTQYF.

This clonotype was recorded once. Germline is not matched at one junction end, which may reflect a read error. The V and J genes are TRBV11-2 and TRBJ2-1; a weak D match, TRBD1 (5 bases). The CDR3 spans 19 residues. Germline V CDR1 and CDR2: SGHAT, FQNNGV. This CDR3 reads CASSQDANRIGVLGNEQFF. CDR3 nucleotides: TGCGCCAGCAGCCAAGATGCTAATAGAATAGGGGTTCTGGGCAATGAGCAGTTCTTC.

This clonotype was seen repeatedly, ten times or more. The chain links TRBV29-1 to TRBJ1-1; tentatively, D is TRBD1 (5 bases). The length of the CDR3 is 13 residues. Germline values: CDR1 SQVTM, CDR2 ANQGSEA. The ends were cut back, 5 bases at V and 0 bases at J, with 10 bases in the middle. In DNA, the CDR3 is TGCAGCGTTTCGGGACGGCTGAACACTGAAGCTTTCTTT. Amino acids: CSVSGRLNTEAFF.

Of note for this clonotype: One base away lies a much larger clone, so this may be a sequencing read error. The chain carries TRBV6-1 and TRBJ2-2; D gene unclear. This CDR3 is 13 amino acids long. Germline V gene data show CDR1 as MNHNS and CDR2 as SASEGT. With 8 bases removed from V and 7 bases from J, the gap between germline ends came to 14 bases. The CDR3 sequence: CASGGTAIGELFF. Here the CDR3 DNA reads TGTGCCAGCGGCGGAACCGCCATCGGGGAGCTGTTTTTT.

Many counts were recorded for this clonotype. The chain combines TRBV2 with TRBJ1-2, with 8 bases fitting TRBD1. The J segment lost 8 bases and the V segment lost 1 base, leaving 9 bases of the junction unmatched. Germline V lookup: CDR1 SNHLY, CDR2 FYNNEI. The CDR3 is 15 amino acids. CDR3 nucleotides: TGTGCCAGCAGTGAAGGGACCCAGGGGGCCGGGGGCTACACCTTC. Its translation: CASSEGTQGAGGYTF.

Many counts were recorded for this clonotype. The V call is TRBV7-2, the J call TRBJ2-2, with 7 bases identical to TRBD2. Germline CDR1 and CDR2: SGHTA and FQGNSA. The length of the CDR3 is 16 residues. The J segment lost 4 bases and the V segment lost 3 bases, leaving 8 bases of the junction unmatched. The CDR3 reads CASSFLAGVFTGELFF. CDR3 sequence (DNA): TGTGCCAGCAGCTTCTTAGCGGGTGTTTTCACCGGGGAGCTGTTTTTT.

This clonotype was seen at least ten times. The CDR3 region is CASSLSLGHADQPQHF. As DNA, the CDR3 is TGTGCCAGCAGTTTAAGCCTGGGACATGCGGATCAGCCCCAGCATTTT. The J gene is TRBJ1-5, the V gene TRBV12-3 or TRBV12-4, with TRBD1 as a possible D gene (6 bases). The CDR3 consists of 16 residues. V was cut by 2 bases and J by 5 bases, with 16 bases left in between.

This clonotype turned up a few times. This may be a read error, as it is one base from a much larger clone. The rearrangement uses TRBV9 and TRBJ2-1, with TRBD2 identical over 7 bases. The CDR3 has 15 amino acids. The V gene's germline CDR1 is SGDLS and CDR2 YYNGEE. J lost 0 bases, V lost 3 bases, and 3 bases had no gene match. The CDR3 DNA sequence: TGTGCCAGCAGCGGGGGGGGGAGCTCCTACAATGAGCAGTTCTTC. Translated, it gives CASSGGGSSYNEQFF.

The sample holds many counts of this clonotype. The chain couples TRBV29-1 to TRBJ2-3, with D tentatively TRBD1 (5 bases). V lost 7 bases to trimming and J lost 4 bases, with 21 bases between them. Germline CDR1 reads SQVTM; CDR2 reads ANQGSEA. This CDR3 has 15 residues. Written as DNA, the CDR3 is TGCAGCGCCCAGGGTATCGAGTTGGGTGCAGATACGCAGTATTTT. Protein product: CSAQGIELGADTQYF.